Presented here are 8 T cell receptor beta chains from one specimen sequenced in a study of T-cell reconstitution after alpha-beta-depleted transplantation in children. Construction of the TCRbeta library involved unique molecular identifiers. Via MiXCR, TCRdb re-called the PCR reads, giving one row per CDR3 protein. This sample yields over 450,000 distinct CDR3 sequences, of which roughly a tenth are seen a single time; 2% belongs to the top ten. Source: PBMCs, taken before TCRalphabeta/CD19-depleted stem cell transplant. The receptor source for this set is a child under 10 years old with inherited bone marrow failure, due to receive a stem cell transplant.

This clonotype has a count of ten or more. The CDR3 DNA sequence: TGCGCCAGCAGCTTGGAAAGCCTTCCCGAGCAGTACTTC. The encoded protein is CASSLESLPEQYF. The chain employs TRBV5-1 and TRBJ2-7; D remains unclear. V was shortened by 0 bases and J by 6 bases, with 10 bases between the two germline ends. CDR3 length: 13 amino acids. The V gene's germline CDR1 is SGHRS and CDR2 YFSETQ.

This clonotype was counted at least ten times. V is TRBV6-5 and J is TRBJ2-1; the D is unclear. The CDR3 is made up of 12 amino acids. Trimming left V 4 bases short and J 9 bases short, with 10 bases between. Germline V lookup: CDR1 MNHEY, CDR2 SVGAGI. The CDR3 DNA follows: TGTGCCAGCAGTTCGACCCTGGGTGAGCAGTTCTTC. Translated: CASSSTLGEQFF.

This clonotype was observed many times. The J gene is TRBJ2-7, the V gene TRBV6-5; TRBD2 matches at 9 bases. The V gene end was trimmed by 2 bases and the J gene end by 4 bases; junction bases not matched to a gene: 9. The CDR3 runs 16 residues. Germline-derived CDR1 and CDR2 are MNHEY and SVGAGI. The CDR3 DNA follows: TGTGCCAGCAGTTACGCACCCGGGACTAGCTGGTACGAGCAGTACTTC. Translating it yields CASSYAPGTSWYEQYF.

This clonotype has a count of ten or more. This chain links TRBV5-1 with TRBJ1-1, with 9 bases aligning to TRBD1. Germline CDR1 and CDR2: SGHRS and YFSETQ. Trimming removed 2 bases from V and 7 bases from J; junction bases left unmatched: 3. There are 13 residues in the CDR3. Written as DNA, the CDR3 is TGCGCCAGCAGCTTCGGGACAGGGAATGAAGCTTTCTTT. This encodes CASSFGTGNEAFF.

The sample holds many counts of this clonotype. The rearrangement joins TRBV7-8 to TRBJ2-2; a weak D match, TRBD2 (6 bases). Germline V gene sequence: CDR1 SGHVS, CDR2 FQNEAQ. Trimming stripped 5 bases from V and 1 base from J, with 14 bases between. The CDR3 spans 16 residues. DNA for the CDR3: TGTGCCAGCAGCCTAGACCTAGCGTGGAACACCGGGGAGCTGTTTTTT. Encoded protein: CASSLDLAWNTGELFF. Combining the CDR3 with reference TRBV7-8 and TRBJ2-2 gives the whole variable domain GAGVSQSPRYKVAKRGQDVALRCDPISGHVSLFWYQQALGQGPEFLTYFQNEAQLDKSGLPSDRFFAERPEGSVSTLKIQRTQQEDSAVYLCASSLDLAWNTGELFFGEGSRLTVL.

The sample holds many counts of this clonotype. CDR3 sequence reads: CASSVAGLNTGELFF. In DNA form, the CDR3 reads TGTGCCAGCAGCGTAGCTGGTCTGAACACCGGGGAGCTGTTTTTT. The chain has TRBV9 and TRBJ2-2; D is undetermined. Germline V gives CDR1 SGDLS, CDR2 YYNGEE. V gave up 0 bases and J gave up 1 base, with 7 bases separating them. The CDR3 runs to 15 residues.

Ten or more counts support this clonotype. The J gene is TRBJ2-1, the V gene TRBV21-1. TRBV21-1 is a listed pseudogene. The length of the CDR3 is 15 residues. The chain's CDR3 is CASSKEAATYNEQFF. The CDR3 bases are TGTGCCAGCAGCAAAGAGGCGGCTACCTACAATGAGCAGTTCTTC.

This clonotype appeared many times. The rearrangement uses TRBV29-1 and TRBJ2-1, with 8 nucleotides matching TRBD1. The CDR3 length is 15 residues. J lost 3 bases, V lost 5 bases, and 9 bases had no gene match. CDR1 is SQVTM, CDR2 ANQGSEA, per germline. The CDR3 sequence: CSVSGGQQGYNEQFF. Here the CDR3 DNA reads TGCAGCGTTTCAGGGGGCCAACAAGGCTACAATGAGCAGTTCTTC.